This T cell receptor (beta chain) was identified in a study of T cells in Graves' hyperthyroidism and ophthalmopathy. The wider study: Before any treatment, at initial diagnosis, peripheral blood was collected. General observations from the study: In the analysis, a 13 V-J model separated ophthalmopathy from stable hyperthyroidism. Blood also contained most expanded thyroid clonotypes above 0.001.

Trimming left V 5 bases short and J 8 bases short, with 24 bases between. This CDR3 region has 17 residues. Germline CDR1 is LNHDA and CDR2 is SQIVND (reference sequence). As to this clonotype: Its antigen is not known.

Patients were aged 18 to 65, had disease duration under 2 months, and had newly diagnosed hyperthyroidism. Amplified regions were TCR beta CDR3 sequences from RNA transcripts. In the first-round RT-PCR of the TCR CDR3, the HTBI primer set was used. Each CDR3 protein is one row after TCRdb ran MiXCR on the multiplex PCR reads. There are roughly 570,000 distinct CDR3 sequences in the sample; 15% to 18% occur only once, and less than 9.5% lies in the top ten. Specimen: blood. This TCR was recovered from a woman between 25 and 40 years old with Graves' hyperthyroidism. The rearrangement uses TRBV19 and TRBJ2-2, with D possibly being TRBD2 (6 bases). In DNA, the CDR3 is TGTGCCAGTAGTGATTATACGACTCAAACGGCGGGGGGGGAGCTGTTTTTT. Translation gives CASSDYTTQTAGGELFF.